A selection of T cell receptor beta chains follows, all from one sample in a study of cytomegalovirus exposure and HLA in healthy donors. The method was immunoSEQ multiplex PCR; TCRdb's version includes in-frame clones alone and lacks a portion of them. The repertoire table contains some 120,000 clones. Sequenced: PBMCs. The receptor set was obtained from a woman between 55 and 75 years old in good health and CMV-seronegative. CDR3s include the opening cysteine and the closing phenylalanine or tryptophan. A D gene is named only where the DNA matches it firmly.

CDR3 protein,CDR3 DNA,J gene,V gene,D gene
CASSGRTEGGYTF,TGTGCCAGCAGTGGTCGGACAGAGGGGGGCTACACCTTC,TRBJ1-2,TRBV6-1,-
CASTSQGGTGNTGELFF,TGTGCCAGCACCTCCCAGGGGGGGACAGGGAACACCGGGGAGCTGTTTTTT,TRBJ2-2,TRBV2,-
CASSLEAGGSYNEQFF,TGCGCCAGCAGCTTGGAAGCGGGGGGGAGCTACAATGAGCAGTTCTTC,TRBJ2-1,TRBV5-1,TRBD2
CASSVEGGAETQYF,TGTGCCAGCAGCGTAGAGGGCGGGGCTGAGACCCAGTACTTC,TRBJ2-5,TRBV9,-
CASSRLRGRNTEAFF,TGTGCCAGCAGCCGACTCAGGGGACGGAACACTGAAGCCTTCTTT,TRBJ1-1,TRBV7-9,-
CASSSGTSGGETQYF,TGCGCCAGCAGCTCCGGGACTAGCGGGGGAGAGACCCAGTACTTC,TRBJ2-5,TRBV5-1,TRBD2
CASSLAGTDTQYF,TGCGCCAGCAGCTTGGCCGGGACAGATACGCAGTATTTT,TRBJ2-3,TRBV5-1,-
CASSLTSGSSYEQYF,TGTGCCAGCAGTCTAACCTCGGGGAGCTCCTACGAGCAGTACTTC,TRBJ2-7,TRBV28,-
CASSFSESKNIQYF,TGCGCCAGCAGCTTTTCGGAGTCCAAAAACATTCAGTACTTC,TRBJ2-4,TRBV5-1,-
CASSEAINRGADTEAFF,TGTGCCAGCAGTGAAGCGATAAATCGGGGGGCCGACACTGAAGCTTTCTTT,TRBJ1-1,TRBV2,-
CASSLNRGTSGSLREQYF,TGTGCCAGCAGTCTAAACCGGGGGACTAGCGGGAGTCTGAGGGAGCAGTACTTC,TRBJ2-7,TRBV27,TRBD2
CASSQDPGGLTYEQYF,TGCGCCAGCAGCCAAGACCCGGGGGGGCTTACCTACGAGCAGTACTTC,TRBJ2-7,TRBV4-1,TRBD2
CASSRQGAVNQPQHF,TGTGCCAGCAGTCGACAGGGGGCTGTTAATCAGCCCCAGCATTTT,TRBJ1-5,TRBV6-6,TRBD1
CAISAKAGGSYNEQFF,TGTGCCATCAGTGCAAAAGCGGGGGGCTCCTACAATGAGCAGTTCTTC,TRBJ2-1,TRBV10-3,TRBD2
CASSLVGGTGELFF,TGTGCCAGCAGCTTAGTGGGCGGGACCGGGGAGCTGTTTTTT,TRBJ2-2,TRBV7-3,-
CAISDGPHEPQHF,TGTGCCATCAGTGATGGGCCGCATGAGCCCCAGCATTTT,TRBJ1-5,TRBV10-3,-
CASSLTGTSAYEQYF,TGTGCCAGCAGTTTGACCGGGACTAGCGCCTACGAGCAGTACTTC,TRBJ2-7,TRBV27,TRBD2
CASRRADQPQHF,TGTGCCAGCAGGAGGGCGGACCAGCCCCAGCATTTT,TRBJ1-5,TRBV6-1,-
CASSLAGKTSGSTDTQYF,TGTGCCAGCAGCTTAGCGGGAAAGACTAGCGGCAGCACAGATACGCAGTATTTT,TRBJ2-3,TRBV7-9,TRBD2
CASSGRVHGDYGYTF,TGTGCCAGCAGCGGCCGGGTTCACGGGGACTATGGCTACACCTTC,TRBJ1-2,TRBV6-5,-
CASGNQGAGGELFF,TGTGCCAGCGGAAACCAGGGGGCGGGCGGGGAGCTGTTTTTT,TRBJ2-2,TRBV28,TRBD1
CASSRWSRTADYTF,TGTGCCAGTAGTAGATGGTCGCGGACAGCAGATTACACCTTC,TRBJ1-2,TRBV19,-
CASSFRDREYGYTF,TGTGCCAGCAGTTTTCGGGACAGGGAGTATGGCTACACCTTC,TRBJ1-2,TRBV2,TRBD1
CASSVEVSKTGELFF,TGTGCCAGCAGCGTAGAAGTTAGCAAGACCGGGGAGCTGTTTTTT,TRBJ2-2,TRBV9,-
CASGSFNSNTGELFF,TGTGCCAGCGGGTCTTTTAACAGCAACACCGGGGAGCTGTTTTTT,TRBJ2-2,TRBV5-8,-
CASSGTSGGTDTQYF,TGTGCCAGCAGTGGGACTAGCGGGGGGACAGATACGCAGTATTTT,TRBJ2-3,TRBV6-4,TRBD2
CASSSQREGLNEQFF,TGTGCCAGCAGCTCGCAGCGGGAGGGCCTGAATGAGCAGTTCTTC,TRBJ2-1,TRBV11-3,TRBD2
CASSLGGTSLDEQFF,TGCGCCAGCAGCTTGGGGGGGACTAGCCTCGATGAGCAGTTCTTC,TRBJ2-1,TRBV5-1,TRBD2
CASSPERGGGYTF,TGTGCCAGCAGCCCGGAGCGAGGAGGTGGCTACACCTTC,TRBJ1-2,TRBV5-6,-
CASSPSYSGPGELFF,TGTGCCAGCAGCCCCTCCTATAGTGGTCCCGGGGAGCTGTTTTTT,TRBJ2-2,TRBV27,-
CASSFGDRVNTEAFF,TGTGCCAGCAGCTTTGGGGACAGGGTGAACACTGAAGCTTTCTTT,TRBJ1-1,TRBV7-9,TRBD1
CASSPSTGLNTEAFF,TGTGCCAGCTCCCCCTCAACAGGGTTGAACACTGAAGCTTTCTTT,TRBJ1-1,TRBV18,-
CAISESLQETQYF,TGTGCCATCAGTGAGTCTCTGCAAGAGACCCAGTACTTC,TRBJ2-5,TRBV10-3,-
CSDRQGASPEAFF,TGCAGCGACCGACAGGGGGCATCCCCTGAAGCTTTCTTT,TRBJ1-1,TRBV29-1,TRBD1
CASSPMGVGGTTDTQYF,TGTGCCAGCAGCCCCATGGGGGTTGGAGGGACCACAGATACGCAGTATTTT,TRBJ2-3,TRBV7-2,-
CATSREGTGINQPQHF,TGTGCCACCAGCAGGGAAGGGACAGGGATCAATCAGCCCCAGCATTTT,TRBJ1-5,TRBV15,TRBD1
CASGTTGDRGQPQHF,TGTGCTAGTGGAACAACCGGGGACAGGGGGCAGCCCCAGCATTTT,TRBJ1-5,TRBV12-5,TRBD1
CASSDGLAGGEQYF,TGTGCCAGCAGTGATGGACTAGCGGGAGGTGAGCAGTACTTC,TRBJ2-7,TRBV2,TRBD2
CASSAGLAGDEQYF,TGTGCCAGCAGTGCGGGACTAGCGGGCGACGAGCAGTACTTC,TRBJ2-7,TRBV6-6,TRBD2
CASSGGQGPGGYTF,TGTGCCAGCAGTGGGGGACAGGGGCCGGGGGGCTACACCTTC,TRBJ1-2,TRBV25-1,TRBD1
CASSSGTSRPEQFF,TGTGCCAGCAGTTCCGGGACTAGCAGACCTGAGCAGTTCTTC,TRBJ2-1,TRBV6-6,TRBD2
CAISEVLRVFRGQPQHF,TGTGCCATCAGTGAGGTCCTCAGGGTTTTCAGGGGGCAGCCCCAGCATTTT,TRBJ1-5,TRBV10-3,TRBD1
CASSTRTSGGDTQYF,TGTGCCAGTAGTACCAGGACTAGCGGGGGAGATACGCAGTATTTT,TRBJ2-3,TRBV19,TRBD2
CASSKGQLNQPQHF,TGTGCCAGCAGTAAGGGACAGCTTAATCAGCCCCAGCATTTT,TRBJ1-5,TRBV27,TRBD1
CASSVEATAGNTIYF,TGTGCCAGCAGCGTAGAAGCAACAGCAGGAAACACCATATATTTT,TRBJ1-3,TRBV9,-